A single sample gave rise to the 6 T cell receptor beta chains below, sequenced in a study of response to subunit inactivated influenza vaccine. MiXCR was run by TCRdb on the RT-PCR reads, yielding one entry per CDR3 protein. The profile covers 650,000 or so distinct CDR3 sequences, with 13% to 15% appearing a single time and roughly 7.6% taken by the ten largest. The sequences come from PBMCs from blood, collected approximately 15 days before vaccination. The receptors were gathered from a man between 50 and 59 years old who received an inactivated influenza vaccine.

This clonotype was observed a few times. The chain has TRBV25-1 and TRBJ2-1, with D uncertain. Germline CDR1 MGHDK, CDR2 SYGVNS. The CDR3 loop spans 18 amino acids. The germline V and J ends were trimmed by 2 bases and 6 bases, with 23 bases remaining between them. CDR3 amino acids: CASSEQGLKGGKTNEQFF. CDR3 bases: TGTGCCAGCAGTGAACAAGGTCTTAAGGGCGGAAAAACCAATGAGCAGTTCTTC.

The rearrangement links TRBV11-2 to TRBJ2-4; D unresolved. The V end was cut by 2 bases, the J end by 6 bases, with 11 bases between. The CDR3 runs 14 residues. Germline V gene data show CDR1 as SGHAT and CDR2 as FQNNGV. CDR3 DNA sequence: TGTGCCAGCAGCTTAATCGGGCCTCGAAACATTCAGTACTTC. It specifies CASSLIGPRNIQYF.

This clonotype was seen a few times. The CDR3 DNA reads TGTGCCAGCAGCCCGTCCATGGCGGGAGTAGCAGATACGCAGTATTTT. Its translation is CASSPSMAGVADTQYF. V gene TRBV11-2 combines with J gene TRBJ2-3; 7 nucleotides line up with TRBD2. This CDR3 spans 16 amino acids. Germline trimming cut 5 bases from V and 4 bases from J; bases unmatched to any gene: 12. CDR1 is SGHAT, CDR2 FQNNGV, per germline. Full variable domain (remainder filled in from reference TRBV11-2 and TRBJ2-3): EAGVAQSPRYKIIEKRQSVAFWCNPISGHATLYWYQQILGQGPKLLIQFQNNGVVDDSQLPKDRFSAERLKGVDSTLKIQPAKLEDSAVYLCASSPSMAGVADTQYFGPGTRLTVL.

The V and J genes are TRBV10-3 and TRBJ2-3, with TRBD2 identical over 8 bases. There are 13 residues in the CDR3. V was clipped by 6 bases and J by 1 base; unmatched bases: 0. Per the germline V gene, CDR1 is ENHRY and CDR2 is SYGVKD. CDR3 sequence: CAIRGLGTDTQYF. CDR3 bases: TGTGCCATCAGGGGACTAGGCACAGATACGCAGTATTTT.

This clonotype was observed a handful of times. The chain couples TRBV4-2 to TRBJ2-5; D gene ambiguous. V lost 0 bases to trimming and J lost 4 bases, with 12 bases between them. The CDR3 is 15 residues long. Per germline, CDR1 LGHNA and CDR2 YNFKEQ. The CDR3 sequence: CASSQDKGYGETQYF. The CDR3 region has the DNA TGTGCCAGCAGCCAAGATAAAGGGTATGGAGAGACCCAGTACTTC.

Only a few counts were recorded for this clonotype. A read error may produce the germline difference seen at one junction end. The rearrangement uses TRBV18 and TRBJ2-7; 8 bases agree with TRBD1. The CDR3 is made up of 14 amino acids. CDR1 KGHSH and CDR2 LQKENI come from the germline V gene. The DNA for the CDR3 is TGTGCCAGCTCACCACCGGGACAGGTATTATCGGCGGTCTTC. It is translated as CASSPPGQVLSAVF.